The rows below give T cell receptor beta chains drawn from one sample of a study of blood T cell repertoires in COVID-19. TCRdb's copy holds only in-frame clones and misses some; the assay was immunoSEQ multiplex PCR. The sample has more than 200,000 clones; approximately 86% are singletons. Sequencing used PBMCs or T cells enriched from blood (not recorded which). The receptor set was obtained from a woman aged 25 to 39 with acute COVID-19. CDR3s include the opening cysteine and the closing phenylalanine or tryptophan. Fields, in order: V gene, D gene, CDR3 protein. The D gene is left open where the match is weak.

v_gene: TRBV11-3; d_gene: -; CDR3aa: CASSRRDGTDTQYF
v_gene: TRBV6-5; d_gene: TRBD1; CDR3aa: CASSQDRKNYGYTF
v_gene: TRBV12-3/TRBV12-4; d_gene: -; CDR3aa: CASSLQGRSEAFF
v_gene: TRBV7-9; d_gene: TRBD1; CDR3aa: CASSPRQGINYGYTF
v_gene: TRBV10-2; d_gene: TRBD1; CDR3aa: CASSERTGSGNTIYF
v_gene: TRBV7-6; d_gene: TRBD1; CDR3aa: CASSPNRGDNSPLHF
v_gene: TRBV2; d_gene: TRBD1; CDR3aa: CASPHGKGQGNYGYTF
v_gene: TRBV7-2; d_gene: -; CDR3aa: CASSLQGPSYNSPLHF
v_gene: TRBV7-2; d_gene: -; CDR3aa: CASSLVAGASVNGQFF
v_gene: TRBV3-1/TRBV3-2; d_gene: -; CDR3aa: CASSQGGYDSPLHF
v_gene: TRBV7-9; d_gene: -; CDR3aa: CASSLDGNQPQHF
v_gene: TRBV11-1; d_gene: -; CDR3aa: CASSPRGETQYF
v_gene: TRBV4-3; d_gene: TRBD1; CDR3aa: CASSQAQGYEQYF
v_gene: TRBV5-4; d_gene: -; CDR3aa: CASSLGPSVSTDTQYF
v_gene: TRBV3-1/TRBV3-2; d_gene: -; CDR3aa: CASSPTGWYTEAFF
v_gene: TRBV6-1; d_gene: TRBD1; CDR3aa: CASSEVQGDTEAFF
v_gene: TRBV28; d_gene: -; CDR3aa: CASTPGGYGYTF
v_gene: TRBV4-2; d_gene: TRBD1; CDR3aa: CASSQETGGRANYGYTF
v_gene: TRBV15; d_gene: TRBD2; CDR3aa: CATSSARGGDTQYF
v_gene: TRBV15; d_gene: TRBD1; CDR3aa: CATETGWTGGTDTQYF
v_gene: TRBV27; d_gene: -; CDR3aa: CASSLRGNEQFF
v_gene: TRBV11-2; d_gene: -; CDR3aa: CASSQQGSNTGELFF
v_gene: TRBV16; d_gene: -; CDR3aa: CASSQLSSTPSGNTIYF
v_gene: TRBV6-5; d_gene: TRBD1; CDR3aa: CASSSTGSAGTQYF
v_gene: TRBV30; d_gene: -; CDR3aa: CAWSSSVNYGYTF
v_gene: TRBV15; d_gene: -; CDR3aa: CATSTGSYEQYF
v_gene: TRBV5-1; d_gene: -; CDR3aa: CASSLSSYNSPLHF
v_gene: TRBV7-9; d_gene: TRBD1; CDR3aa: CASSFTPGQGSVKTEAFF
v_gene: TRBV5-4; d_gene: -; CDR3aa: CASSEGPSYEQYF
v_gene: TRBV5-1; d_gene: TRBD2; CDR3aa: CASSPQPTSGGLYEQYF
v_gene: TRBV27; d_gene: -; CDR3aa: CASSFRATPSTDTQYF
v_gene: TRBV2; d_gene: -; CDR3aa: CASSRGVSGVEKLFF
v_gene: TRBV6-5; d_gene: -; CDR3aa: CASTLGLNYGYTF
v_gene: TRBV6-1; d_gene: -; CDR3aa: CASSEWGGAQETQYF
v_gene: TRBV3-1/TRBV3-2; d_gene: -; CDR3aa: CASSDLPPGRRNFNSPLHF
v_gene: TRBV6-1; d_gene: TRBD1; CDR3aa: CASSELTGTGSYEQYF
v_gene: TRBV18; d_gene: -; CDR3aa: CASSPGAATYEQYF
v_gene: TRBV19; d_gene: -; CDR3aa: CASSIWELQPQHF